The 6 T cell receptor beta chains given below trace back to one sample, sequenced in a study of blood T cell repertoires in COVID-19. The table came from immunoSEQ multiplex PCR; TCRdb's copy has only in-frame clones and leaves some out. The data show more than 250,000 clones, approximately 86% seen once. Sample: peripheral blood. All receptors derive from a woman aged 25 to 39 who had recovered from COVID-19.

This rearrangement joins TRBV6-5 to TRBJ1-1, with TRBD1 as a possible D gene (6 bases). The V end lost 7 bases, the J end lost 5 bases, and 17 bases lay between the germline ends. The length of the CDR3 is 14 residues. Germline loops: CDR1 MNHEY, CDR2 SVGAGI. Written as DNA, the CDR3 is TGTGCCAGCACCAGAACGACAGGACGGACTGAAGCTTTCTTT. This encodes CASTRTTGRTEAFF.

The V call is TRBV3-1 (or the pseudogene TRBV3-2), the J call TRBJ2-4; 9 positions match TRBD1. Per germline, CDR1 LGHDT and CDR2 YNNKEL (reference sequence). The CDR3 length is 17 residues. After removal of 0 bases from V and 6 bases from J, the junction contained 9 bases not matched to a gene. CDR3: CASSQDLRTGVLNIQYF. In DNA form, the CDR3 reads TGTGCCAGCAGCCAAGATCTACGGACAGGGGTGCTAAACATTCAGTACTTC.

The sample holds a few counts of this clone. The CDR3 here is CASRSGTEYEQYF. The CDR3 DNA reads TGTGCCAGCAGGTCCGGGACAGAGTACGAGCAGTACTTC. The chain couples TRBV7-9 to TRBJ2-7; 7 positions match TRBD1. Germline V gene data show CDR1 as SEHNR and CDR2 as FQNEAQ (reference sequence). The V segment lost 6 bases and the J segment 4 bases; nucleotides outside the gene matches: 6. This CDR3 is built from 13 residues.

This chain links TRBV3-1 (or the pseudogene TRBV3-2) with TRBJ1-4; TRBD1 matches at 8 bases. The CDR3 sequence is 16 residues long. Germline CDR1 LGHDT, CDR2 YNNKEL (reference sequence). After removal of 4 bases from V and 7 bases from J, the junction contained 11 bases not matched to a gene. The DNA for the CDR3 is TGTGCCAGCAGCCGCCGCGGACAGGGAGGGTCTGAAAAACTGTTTTTT. It encodes CASSRRGQGGSEKLFF.

This clone was seen only a few times. The chain links TRBV7-2 to TRBJ2-2, with 8 positions matching TRBD2. The CDR3 covers 15 residues. CDR1 is SGHTA, CDR2 FQGNSA, per germline. V was pared by 0 bases and J by 6 bases, with 3 bases of the junction left unmatched. The CDR3 loop reads CASSLASGRSGELFF. The DNA of the CDR3 is TGTGCCAGCAGCTTAGCCAGCGGGAGATCCGGGGAGCTGTTTTTT.

V and J are TRBV3-1 (or the pseudogene TRBV3-2) and TRBJ2-4; D is uncertain. With 0 bases removed from V and 1 base from J, the gap between germline ends came to 13 bases. The CDR3 runs 17 residues. Germline lookup yields CDR1 LGHDT and CDR2 YNNKEL (reference sequence). This chain's CDR3 is CASSQERQDPAKNIQYF. For the CDR3, the DNA is TGTGCCAGCAGCCAAGAACGGCAGGATCCGGCCAAAAACATTCAGTACTTC.